This T cell receptor (beta chain) was sequenced during a study of blood T cell repertoires in COVID-19. Across the study: PBMCs, B-cell-depleted T cells, or T cells were the source of the cDNA or gDNA that made up the material.

Profiling relied on immunoSEQ multiplex PCR, and the TCRdb table lists in-frame clones only, not all of them. The top ten clones hold about 7.4% of a sample with 90,000 to 150,000 clones, 80% to 90% of them seen once. The CDR3 is 13 residues long. V lost 0 bases and J lost 9, with 10 bases in between. In germline, CDR1 is SGHRS, CDR2 YFSETQ. The receptor's source is a man in his sixties or seventies who had recovered from COVID-19. The sample comprised peripheral blood. The chain employs TRBV5-1 and TRBJ2-1, with a weak D call TRBD2 (5 bases). The CDR3 is CASSLELGSEQFF. Here the CDR3 DNA reads TGCGCCAGCAGCTTGGAACTAGGCAGTGAGCAGTTCTTC.